This paragraph reports one TCR beta chain. Its antigen is unknown. This sample stems from a study of T cells after yellow fever vaccination. About the study: Preparation of the low-cell-number fractions used SMART-Seq v4 Ultra Low Input. Study-wide findings and caveats: Shared CD4/CD8 clonotypes were a small share, likely from convergent recombination. Detected again after the booster were most primary-vaccination clones, at about 96% CD4 and 88% CD8.

The study made its TCR cDNA through 5'RACE template switching. That step introduced a universal primer site along with UMIs. TCRdb passed the 5' RACE reads through MiXCR, listing each CDR3 protein once. The table records around 320,000 distinct CDR3 sequences, approximately 12% of them present only once. Looked up from germline, CDR1 is KGHSH and CDR2 is LQKENI. Between the trimmed V and J ends, which lost 2 bases and 4 bases, there was a span of 14 bases. The CDR3 is made up of 15 amino acids. The source was CD4+ T cells sorted from PBMCs, collected 45 days after the yellow fever booster vaccination. The chain employs TRBV18 and TRBJ1-2; D may be TRBD1 (6 bases). The TCR comes from a man aged 18 to 35 who received the YFV17D yellow fever vaccine. The CDR3 is CASSPSPTGFYGYTF. The DNA for the CDR3 is TGTGCCAGCTCACCATCACCGACAGGCTTCTATGGCTACACCTTC.